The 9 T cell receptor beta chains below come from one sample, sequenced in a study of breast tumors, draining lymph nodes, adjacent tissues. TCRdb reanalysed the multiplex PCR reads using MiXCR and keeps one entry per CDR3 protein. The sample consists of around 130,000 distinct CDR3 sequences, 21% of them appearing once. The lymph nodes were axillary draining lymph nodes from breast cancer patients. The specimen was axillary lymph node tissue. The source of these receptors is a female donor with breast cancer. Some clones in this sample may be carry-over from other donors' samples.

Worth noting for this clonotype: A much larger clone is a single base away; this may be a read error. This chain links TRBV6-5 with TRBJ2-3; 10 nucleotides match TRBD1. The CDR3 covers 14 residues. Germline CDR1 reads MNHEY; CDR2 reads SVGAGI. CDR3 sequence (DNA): TGTGCCAGCAGTTCGGGACAGGGGACAGGTACGCAGTATTTT. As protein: CASSSGQGTGTQYF.

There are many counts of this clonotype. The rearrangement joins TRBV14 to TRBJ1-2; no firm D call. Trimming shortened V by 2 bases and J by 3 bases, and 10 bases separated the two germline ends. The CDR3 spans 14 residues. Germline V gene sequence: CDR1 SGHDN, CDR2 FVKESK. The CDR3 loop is CASSQLSVDYGYTF. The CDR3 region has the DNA TGTGCCAGCAGCCAATTAAGTGTGGACTATGGCTACACCTTC.

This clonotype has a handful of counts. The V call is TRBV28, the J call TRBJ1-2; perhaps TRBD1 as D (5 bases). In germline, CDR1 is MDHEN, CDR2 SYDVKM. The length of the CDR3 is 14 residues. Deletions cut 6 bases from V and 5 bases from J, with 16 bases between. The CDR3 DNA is TGTGCCAGCAGCTTAGGGATAGGGGAGTATGGCTACACCTTC. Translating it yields CASSLGIGEYGYTF.

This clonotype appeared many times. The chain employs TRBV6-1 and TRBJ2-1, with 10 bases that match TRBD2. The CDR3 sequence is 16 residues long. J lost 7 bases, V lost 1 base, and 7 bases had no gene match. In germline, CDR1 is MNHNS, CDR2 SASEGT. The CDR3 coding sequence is TGTGCCAGCAGTGAAGGGACCCTAGCGGGAGTGAATGAGCAGTTCTTC. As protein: CASSEGTLAGVNEQFF.

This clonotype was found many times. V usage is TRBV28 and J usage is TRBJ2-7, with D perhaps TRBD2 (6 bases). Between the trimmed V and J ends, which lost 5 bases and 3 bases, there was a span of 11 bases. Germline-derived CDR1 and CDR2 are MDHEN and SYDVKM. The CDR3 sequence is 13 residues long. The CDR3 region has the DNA TGTGCCAGCAGTGGGACTCCCAACTACGAGCAGTACTTC. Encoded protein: CASSGTPNYEQYF.

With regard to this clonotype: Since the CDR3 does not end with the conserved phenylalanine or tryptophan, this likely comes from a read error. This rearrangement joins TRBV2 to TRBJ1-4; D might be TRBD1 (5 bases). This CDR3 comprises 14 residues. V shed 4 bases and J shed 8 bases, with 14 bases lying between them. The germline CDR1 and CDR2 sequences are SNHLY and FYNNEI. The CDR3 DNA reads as TGTGCCAGCAGTGGAAAAGCAGGGAGAGAAAAACTGTTTTCC. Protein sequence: CASSGKAGREKLFS.

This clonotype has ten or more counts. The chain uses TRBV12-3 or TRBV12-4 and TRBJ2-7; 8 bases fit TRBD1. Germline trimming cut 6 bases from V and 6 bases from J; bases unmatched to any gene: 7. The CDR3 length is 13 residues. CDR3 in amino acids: CASSPGTGSEQYF. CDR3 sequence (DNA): TGTGCCAGCAGCCCTGGGACAGGCTCCGAGCAGTACTTC.

The CDR3 loop reads CASSQDRINEKLFF. In DNA, the CDR3 is TGTGCCAGCTCACAGGACAGGATTAATGAAAAACTGTTTTTT. V gene TRBV18 combines with J gene TRBJ1-4; TRBD1 matches 7 bases. Losses at the gene ends were 4 bases for V and 4 bases for J; bases not matched to a gene: 3. The CDR3 runs 14 residues. Germline lookup yields CDR1 KGHSH and CDR2 LQKENI.

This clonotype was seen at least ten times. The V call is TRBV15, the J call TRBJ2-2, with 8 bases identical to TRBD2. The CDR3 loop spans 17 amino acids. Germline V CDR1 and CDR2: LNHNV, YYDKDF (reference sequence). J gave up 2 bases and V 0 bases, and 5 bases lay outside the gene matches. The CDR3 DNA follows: TGTGCCACCAGCAGAGATAAACTAGCGGTCAACACCGGGGAGCTGTTTTTT. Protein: CATSRDKLAVNTGELFF.